What follows are 13 T cell receptor beta chains derived from one specimen sequenced in a study of siplizumab effects on memory and regulatory T cells (dated by TCRdb to about 2019). Library method: the immunoSEQ multiplex PCR assay. In TCRdb, the immuneACCESS table is reduced to in-frame sequences with V and J assigned. These tables do not hold every clone; where another copy was compared, an unresolved V gene accounts for under half, and the others remain unexplained. Within this sample are roughly 120,000 clones, with about 90% of them counted one time only. The leading ten clones occupy approximately 0.75% of the sample. The specimen was Tregs sorted from blood. These TCRs come from a human donor in good health.

J is TRBJ2-5 and V is TRBV7-2, with D unclear. V was cut by 5 bases and J by 4 bases, with 23 bases left in between. The CDR3 is 17 residues long. The V gene's germline CDR1 is SGHTA and CDR2 FQGNSA. CDR3: CASSLAPFREIRETQYF. DNA of the CDR3: TGTGCCAGCAGCCTTGCCCCATTCCGCGAGATCCGAGAGACCCAGTACTTC.

The chain combines TRBV5-1 with TRBJ2-3, with 7 bases lining up with TRBD1. Germline V lookup: CDR1 SGHRS, CDR2 YFSETQ. Trimming removed 0 bases from V and 3 bases from J; junction bases left unmatched: 4. This CDR3 has 15 amino acids. The CDR3 bases are TGCGCCAGCAGCTTGGGAACGACAGGGACAGATACGCAGTATTTT. It translates to CASSLGTTGTDTQYF.

The chain links TRBV11-2 to TRBJ2-2; 7 positions agree with TRBD2. CDR1 and CDR2 (germline): SGHAT, FQNNGV. Trimming at V came to 0 bases and at J to 2 bases, leaving 6 bases not matched to a gene. This CDR3 spans 17 amino acids. The CDR3: CASSLEVSSGNTGELFF. CDR3 nucleotides: TGTGCCAGCAGCTTAGAGGTGTCTAGCGGAAACACCGGGGAGCTGTTTTTT.

This sequence joins TRBV6-5 and TRBJ2-7, with D perhaps given as TRBD1 or TRBD2 (5 bases each). There are 14 residues in the CDR3. CDR1 MNHEY and CDR2 SVGAGI come from the germline V gene. V lost 2 bases to trimming and J lost 2 bases, with 10 bases between them. The CDR3 nucleotides read TGTGCCAGCAGTTACGTTGGGGGAACCTACGAGCAGTACTTC. Translated, it gives CASSYVGGTYEQYF.

The chain couples TRBV30 to TRBJ2-2; D is unresolved. This CDR3 comprises 14 residues. Germline CDR1 reads GTSNPN; CDR2 reads SVGIG (reference sequence). V was shortened by 1 base and J by 4 bases, with 10 bases between the two germline ends. CDR3 residues: CAWSAGSSTGELFF. CDR3 nucleotide sequence: TGTGCCTGGAGTGCCGGAAGTAGCACCGGGGAGCTGTTTTTT.

The CDR3 DNA reads as TGTGCCAGCTCACCACCGGAAGGGATCAACTACAATGAGCAGTTCTTC. It yields the protein CASSPPEGINYNEQFF. The chain employs TRBV18 and TRBJ2-1, with D uncertain. The CDR3 sequence is 16 residues long. Looked up from germline, CDR1 is KGHSH and CDR2 is LQKENI. V was trimmed by 0 bases and J by 3 bases, leaving 12 bases between them.

CDR3 in amino acids: CASSLGQGDLDEQYF. CDR3 DNA: TGTGCCAGCAGCCTCGGACAGGGTGATCTCGACGAGCAGTACTTC. The chain couples TRBV27 to TRBJ2-7; 8 nucleotides align to TRBD1. Germline CDR1 MNHEY, CDR2 SMNVEV (reference sequence). J lost 5 bases, V lost 6 bases, and 12 bases had no gene match. CDR3 length equals 15 residues.

V usage is TRBV5-1 and J usage is TRBJ2-7; D assignment may be TRBD1 or TRBD2 (5 bases each). V was trimmed by 3 bases and J by 3 bases, leaving 10 bases between them. This CDR3 is 13 amino acids long. CDR1 and CDR2 from the germline V gene are SGHRS and YFSETQ. The CDR3 region is CASSWDGYYEQYF. The CDR3 DNA follows: TGCGCCAGCAGCTGGGACGGCTACTACGAGCAGTACTTC.

The rearrangement links TRBV4-2 to TRBJ2-5; 11 nucleotides agree with TRBD2. Germline CDR1 reads LGHNA; CDR2 reads YNFKEQ. This CDR3 comprises 16 residues. V lost 0 bases to trimming and J lost 3 bases; unmatched junction nucleotides: 3. For the CDR3, the DNA is TGTGCCAGCAGCCAAGAAACGGGACTAGCGGAAGAGACCCAGTACTTC. Translated, it gives CASSQETGLAEETQYF.

This clone was seen only once. The gene calls are TRBV27 and TRBJ2-1; 7 nucleotides agree with TRBD1. The germline gives CDR1 MNHEY, CDR2 SMNVEV (reference sequence). V lost 6 bases and J lost 4; bases outside the gene matches: 9. This CDR3 has 15 amino acids. As DNA, the CDR3 is TGTGCCAGCAGACGGACAGGAAGAAGTTACAATGAGCAGTTCTTC. Amino acid sequence: CASRRTGRSYNEQFF.

The rearrangement joins TRBV5-4 to TRBJ2-7; weak D call: TRBD2 (6 bases). The CDR3 runs to 15 residues. In germline, CDR1 is SGHNT, CDR2 YYREEE (reference sequence). The V end was cut by 1 base, the J end by 4 bases, with 15 bases between. The CDR3: CASSLPGVGFYEQYF. Here the CDR3 DNA reads TGTGCCAGCAGCTTGCCGGGAGTGGGGTTTTACGAGCAGTACTTC.

The V call is TRBV7-3, the J call TRBJ2-1, with 10 bases fitting TRBD2. CDR3 length: 16 residues. Germline CDR1 is SGHTA and CDR2 is FQGTGA. V gave up 5 bases and J gave up 4 bases; unmatched junction bases: 8. The chain's CDR3 is CASSLTTSGPYNEQFF. The CDR3 DNA is TGTGCCAGCAGCCTGACGACTAGCGGGCCATACAATGAGCAGTTCTTC. The full variable domain, with the rest looked up from reference TRBV7-3 and TRBJ2-1, is GAGVSQTPSNKVTEKGKYVELRCDPISGHTALYWYRQSLGQGPEFLIYFQGTGAADDSGLPNDRFFAVRPEGSVSTLKIQRTERGDSAVYLCASSLTTSGPYNEQFFGPGTRLTVL.

The rearrangement links TRBV19 to TRBJ2-3; D is ambiguous. Between the trimmed V and J ends, which lost 1 base and 0 bases, there was a span of 8 bases. The CDR3 consists of 15 residues. CDR1 and CDR2 from the germline V gene are LNHDA and SQIVND (reference sequence). The CDR3 DNA sequence: TGTGCCAGTAGTATAGTAGCCTCAAGCACAGATACGCAGTATTTT. Its protein is CASSIVASSTDTQYF.